This T cell receptor (beta chain) is from a study of control samples from healthy donors and cancer patients. V was shortened by 4 bases and J by 2 bases, with 8 bases between the two germline ends. The CDR3 loop spans 13 amino acids. The germline gives CDR1 SGHTA, CDR2 FQGNSA. This table comes from immunoSEQ multiplex PCR, and its TCRdb copy is limited to in-frame clones, with some not included. The repertoire includes around 30,000 clones, 65% to 90% of them detected once, and less than 8% sits in the top ten. Sequenced input: PBMCs. V usage is TRBV7-2 and J usage is TRBJ2-5; D is perhaps TRBD1 (5 bases). The TCR originated in an older woman with head and neck cancer. The DNA of the CDR3 is TGTGCCAGCAGCTCAACAGGTCAAGAGACCCAGTACTTC. Its protein is CASSSTGQETQYF.